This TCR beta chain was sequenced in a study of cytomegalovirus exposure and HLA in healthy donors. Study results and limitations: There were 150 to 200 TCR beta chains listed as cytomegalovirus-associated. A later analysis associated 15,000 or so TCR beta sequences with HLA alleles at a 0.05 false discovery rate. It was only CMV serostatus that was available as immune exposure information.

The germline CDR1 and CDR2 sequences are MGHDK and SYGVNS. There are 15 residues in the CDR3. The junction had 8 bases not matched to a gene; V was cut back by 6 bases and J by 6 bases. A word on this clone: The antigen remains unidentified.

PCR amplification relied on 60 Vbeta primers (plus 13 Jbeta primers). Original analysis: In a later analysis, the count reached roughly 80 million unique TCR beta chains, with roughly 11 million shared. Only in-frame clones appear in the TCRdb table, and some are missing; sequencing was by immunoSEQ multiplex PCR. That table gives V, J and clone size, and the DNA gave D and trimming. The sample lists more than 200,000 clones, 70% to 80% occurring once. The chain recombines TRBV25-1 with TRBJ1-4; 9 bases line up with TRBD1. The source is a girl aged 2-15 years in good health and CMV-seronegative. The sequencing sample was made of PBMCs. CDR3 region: CASRGGQGLDEKLFF. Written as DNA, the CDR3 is TGTGCCAGCAGAGGGGGACAGGGCCTCGATGAAAAACTGTTTTTT.